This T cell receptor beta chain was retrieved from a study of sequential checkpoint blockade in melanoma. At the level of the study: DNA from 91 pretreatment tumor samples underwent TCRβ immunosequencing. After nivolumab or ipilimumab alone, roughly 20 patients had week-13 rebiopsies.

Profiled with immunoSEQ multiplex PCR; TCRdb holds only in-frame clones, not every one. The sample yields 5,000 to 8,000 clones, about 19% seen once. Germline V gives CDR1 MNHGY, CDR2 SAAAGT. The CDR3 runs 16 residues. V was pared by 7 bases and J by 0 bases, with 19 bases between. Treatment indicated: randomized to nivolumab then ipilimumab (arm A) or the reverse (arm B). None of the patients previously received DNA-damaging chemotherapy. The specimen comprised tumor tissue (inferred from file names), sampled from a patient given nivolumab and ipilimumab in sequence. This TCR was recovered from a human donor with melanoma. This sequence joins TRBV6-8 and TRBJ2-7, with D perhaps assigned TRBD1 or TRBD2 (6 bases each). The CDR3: CASTPWGADSSYEQYF. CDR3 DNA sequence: TGTGCCAGCACCCCTTGGGGGGCAGATAGCTCCTACGAGCAGTACTTC.